This T cell receptor (beta chain) was profiled in a study of blood T cell repertoires in COVID-19. At the level of the study: The United States, Italy and Spain were the sources of the acute and convalescent COVID-19 samples. The analysed material was cDNA or gDNA that came from T cells, B-cell-depleted T cells, or PBMCs.

CDR3 size: 14 residues. Per the germline V gene, CDR1 is SGHTA and CDR2 is FQGNSA. V was pared by 2 bases and J by 5 bases, with 13 bases between. Per the study methods: Quantification of nucleated cells was approximated via reference gene primer amplification. The table came from immunoSEQ multiplex PCR; TCRdb's copy has only in-frame clones and leaves some out. The V and J calls and clone size come from that table; D and trimming were worked out from the DNA. Counted here are roughly 200,000 clones, about 81% occurring once; the ten biggest clones make up over 9.5%. Enrolled during active infection, Seattle patients were then followed longitudinally.

The V and J genes are TRBV7-2 and TRBJ2-7; the D gene is possibly TRBD2 (5 bases). Sequenced sample: peripheral blood. This sequence originates from a woman over 75 with COVID-19, enrolled during active disease. The CDR3 sequence: CASSLSLAGNEQYF. CDR3 DNA sequence: TGTGCCAGCAGCTTAAGCCTAGCAGGTAACGAGCAGTACTTC.